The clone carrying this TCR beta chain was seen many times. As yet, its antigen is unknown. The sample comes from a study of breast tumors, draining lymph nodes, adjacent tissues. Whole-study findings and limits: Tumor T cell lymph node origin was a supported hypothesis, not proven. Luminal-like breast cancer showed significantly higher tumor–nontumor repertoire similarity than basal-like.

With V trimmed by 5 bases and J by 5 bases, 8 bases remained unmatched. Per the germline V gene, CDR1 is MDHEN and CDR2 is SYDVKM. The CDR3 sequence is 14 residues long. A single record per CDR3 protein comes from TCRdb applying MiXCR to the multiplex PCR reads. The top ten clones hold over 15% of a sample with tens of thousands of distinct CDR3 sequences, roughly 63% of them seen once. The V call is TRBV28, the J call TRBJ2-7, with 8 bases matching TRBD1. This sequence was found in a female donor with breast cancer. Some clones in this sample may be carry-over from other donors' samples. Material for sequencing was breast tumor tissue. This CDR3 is CASSGRDRRHEQYF. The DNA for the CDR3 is TGTGCCAGCAGTGGCCGGGACAGGAGACACGAGCAGTACTTC.